The T cell receptor beta chain described here comes from a study of Graves' ophthalmopathy and Graves' hyperthyroidism (dated by TCRdb to 2016 to 2019). Context from the whole study: Peripheral blood was collected before any treatment was given, at the time of initial diagnosis. To tell Graves' ophthalmopathy apart from Graves' hyperthyroidism, and to predict which patients would progress to ophthalmopathy, the study relied on TCR beta repertoire signatures. In total, under 150 blood samples were TCR-sequenced: around 42 ophthalmopathy, 75 hyperthyroidism and roughly 17 hyperthyroidism-to-ophthalmopathy patients. To explore V-J signatures that distinguish ophthalmopathy from hyperthyroidism, a discovery set of 100 patients was enrolled, made up of roughly 41 with ophthalmopathy and fewer than 60 with stable hyperthyroidism. An independent validation cohort comprised around 20 hyperthyroidism patients and over 15 patients who later progressed from hyperthyroidism to ophthalmopathy. T-cell repertoires of thyroid tissue and blood were compared in more than 5 hyperthyroidism patients. Following sample collection, hyperthyroidism patients were given methimazole at a starting dose of 30 mg daily, and ophthalmopathy patients were given high-dose intravenous methylprednisolone.

With respect to this clonotype: The target of this receptor is not known. No clone much larger than this one lies a single base away; base qualities are absent.

Hyperthyroidism was considered stable if no progression to ophthalmopathy occurred within 18 months of follow-up. The hyperthyroidism patients were 18 to 65 years old and newly diagnosed, with a disease duration of less than 2 months. Anyone with other autoimmune diseases, uncontrolled infections, pregnancy or lactation was excluded from the study. Diagnosis relied on clinical symptoms, serum thyroxine, TRAb, thyroid ultrasound and orbital computed tomography. PBMCs were isolated from about 10 ml of fresh peripheral blood by Ficoll-Paque density gradient centrifugation. Total RNA was extracted using Trizol reagent, and RNA quality was checked on an Agilent 2100 Bioanalyzer. What the work shows at the level of the full study, not this receptor alone: Among expanded thyroid clonotypes with frequency above 0.001, most also showed up in blood, which suggests that blood repertoires may reflect the thyroid immune response. No statistical method was used to set the sample size in advance, and the investigators knew which group each participant was assigned to. In validation, the model predicted ophthalmopathy progression with 55% to 71% sensitivity and roughly 78% specificity; about a dozen predicted patients were CT-confirmed with GO in a median of approximately 6.2 months. Ophthalmopathy was separated from stable hyperthyroidism by the 13-signature model with 85% to 90% sensitivity and 81.08% specificity in cross-validation and with 80%/75% in the test set.

TCR beta CDR3 regions were amplified from RNA transcripts for repertoire sequencing. The first round was an RT-PCR using HTBI primers with the Qiagen OneStep RT-PCR kit, and this first round was followed by a second-round multiplex PCR, then size selection and purification. Libraries were sequenced paired-end with 100 bp reads on an Illumina HiSeq2000. In the authors' own workflow: SOAPnuke was used to process the reads, removing any read that contained adapters or uncalled bases, had a mean Phred below 15, or lacked an exact match to the constant primer or identifier. COPE v1.2.5 was used to merge high-quality paired reads. Unique nucleotide sequences were defined as clonotypes and aligned to IMGT TRB V, D and J references using MiTCR v1.1. Only V-J combinations with frequency above 0.0001 were analysed, covering 99% to 99.2% of repertoires. For each V-J combination, a TCR clonal expansion and chaos score was defined as F50 clonal expansion divided by the chaos observed in the TCRdist matrix. Welch's t-statistics and random forest were used to reduce features to more than ten V-J combinations, which were fed into a naive Bayes classifier. The Morisita-Horn index was used to measure how similar the thyroid and blood repertoires were. The raw public reads went through TCRdb reprocessing: fastp at Q25, MiXCR clone calling, in-frame beta chains kept. Entries that share a CDR3 protein sequence are merged under the most common genes and DNA. The V and J calls, along with clone size, are taken from TCRdb and not from the paper's own processing. The sample table shows 23,000 or so distinct CDR3 sequences, and around 50% are seen once. Clones ranked in the top ten supply around 6.6% of the sample.

CDR1 and CDR2, per the germline V gene, are SGHNT and YENEEA. The CDR3, from cysteine to phenylalanine, totals 17 residues. Kept here is only the CDR3 DNA, which spans 51 bases and is read in frame from base 1. For this chain, trimming is 1 base at the V end and 3 bases at the J end, and the number of junction bases without a gene match is 6. Rearrangement joined TRBV11-3 to TRBJ2-5; TRBD2 lines up with 12 middle nucleotides. The sequencing input was peripheral blood. This TCR derives from an adult woman with stable Graves' hyperthyroidism. At the DNA level, the sequence is TGTGCCAGCAGCTTAGGCCGGGGACTAGCGGGTGAAGAGACCCAGTACTTC. It codes for CASSLGRGLAGEETQYF.